The clone carrying this TCR beta chain was counted a few times. The antigen is not known. The CDR3 has 12 residues. Germline loops: CDR1 SGHTA, CDR2 FQGNSA. V lost 0 bases to trimming and J lost 11 bases, with 10 bases between them. A second PCR of about 6 to 11 cycles used a sample-barcoded 5' primer and a J-beta primer mix. A tag from a template-switch adaptor with 12 random nucleotides marked each cDNA molecule. TCRdb reanalysed the 5' RACE reads using MiXCR and keeps one entry per CDR3 protein. The sample has hundreds of thousands of distinct CDR3 sequences, roughly 49% seen once. Each donor gave approximately 9.7 milliliters of peripheral blood. This entry belongs to a study of blood T cells in healthy people across ages. General study points: In the absence of known donor CMV status, changes in expanded clonotypes were possibly confounded.

Sequenced material: blood. The chain joins TRBV7-2 to TRBJ1-1; D unclear. The TCR sequence derives from a woman aged 55-70 years in good health. The CDR3 here is CASSLAGPGAFF. The CDR3 DNA is TGTGCCAGCAGCTTAGCCGGGCCTGGGGCTTTCTTT.